This TCR beta chain was profiled in a study of T cells in Graves' hyperthyroidism and ophthalmopathy. There are 16 residues in the CDR3. Germline CDR1 SGHRS, CDR2 YFSETQ. An approximately 10 ml volume of fresh peripheral blood provided the PBMCs. Worth noting for this clonotype: A much larger clone differs by one base, so this may be a read error.

Authors of the study amplified TCR beta CDR3 regions from RNA transcripts. The TCR CDR3 was amplified in a first-round RT-PCR using the HTBI primer set. TCRdb re-derived calls from the multiplex PCR reads in MiXCR, one entry per CDR3 protein. The table lists around 300,000 distinct CDR3 sequences, about 20% of them singletons. Sequencing was done on a sample of blood. The sequence derives from a man aged 25 to 45 with Graves' ophthalmopathy. V and J are TRBV5-1 and TRBJ2-7; no firm D call. Written as DNA, the CDR3 is TGCGTCAGCAGCCCCCGGACGCTGGTTGATTCCTACGAGCAGTACTTC. It yields the protein CVSSPRTLVDSYEQYF.